Below, 13 T cell receptor beta chains from the same sample are listed, as sequenced in a study of cytomegalovirus exposure and HLA in healthy donors (dated by TCRdb to about 2017). The library was generated by the immunoSEQ multiplex PCR assay. TCRdb took over this immuneACCESS table, retaining in-frame rearrangements with V and J assigned. Such tables are incomplete; in checked studies, under half of the missing clones stem from an unresolved V gene, and the remainder is unexplained. The sample contains around 200,000 clones, 80% to 85% of them found a single time. The ten largest clones represent roughly 2.8% of the sample. The sequenced material came from PBMCs. The source is a woman between 18 and 29 years old in good health and CMV-seropositive.

The genes are TRBV19 and TRBJ2-2; maybe TRBD1 (5 bases). V dropped 3 bases and J dropped 6 bases, with 14 bases sitting between them. Germline V lookup: CDR1 LNHDA, CDR2 SQIVND (reference sequence). The CDR3 has 15 residues. The CDR3 spells CASSIGARVAGELFF. The DNA of the CDR3 is TGTGCCAGTAGTATCGGTGCCAGGGTCGCCGGGGAGCTGTTTTTT.

The chain joins TRBV2 to TRBJ1-1, with 8 bases that match TRBD1. The V segment lost 5 bases and the J segment 5 bases; nucleotides outside the gene matches: 7. The CDR3 loop spans 14 amino acids. Germline values: CDR1 SNHLY, CDR2 FYNNEI. The CDR3 is CASSSGQGRTEAFF. The DNA of the CDR3 is TGTGCCAGCAGTTCTGGACAGGGACGAACTGAAGCTTTCTTT.

The chain joins TRBV7-9 to TRBJ2-1, with 7 bases matching TRBD1. The V gene end was trimmed by 5 bases and the J gene end by 5 bases; junction bases not matched to a gene: 9. CDR1 and CDR2 from the germline V gene are SEHNR and FQNEAQ (reference sequence). The length of the CDR3 is 15 residues. The CDR3 is CASSRGQGTDNEQFF. In DNA, the CDR3 is TGTGCCAGCAGCCGCGGGCAGGGGACAGACAATGAGCAGTTCTTC.

On this clone itself: At one boundary the junction diverges from the germline segment, which might be a read error. This chain links TRBV6-1 with TRBJ1-1, with 7 bases lining up with TRBD1. The CDR3 is made up of 9 amino acids. Germline V gene lookup returns CDR1 MNHNS and CDR2 SASEGT. CDR3 in amino acids: CASQKGAVF. The CDR3 DNA sequence: TGTGCCAGCCAGAAGGGGGCTGTATTT.

V gene TRBV2 combines with J gene TRBJ1-2, with 8 bases identical to TRBD1. The CDR3 is made up of 14 amino acids. The germline V gene has CDR1 SNHLY and CDR2 FYNNEI. V lost 6 bases and J lost 3; bases outside the gene matches: 6. The DNA for the CDR3 is TGTGCCAGCAGCCTCAACAGGGGGGACTATGGCTACACCTTC. This gives the protein CASSLNRGDYGYTF. The full variable domain, completed using reference TRBV2 and TRBJ1-2, is EPEVTQTPSHQVTQMGQEVILRCVPISNHLYFYWYRQILGQKVEFLVSFYNNEISEKSEIFDDQFSVERPDGSNFTLKIRSTKLEDSAMYFCASSLNRGDYGYTFGSGTRLTVV.

This rearrangement joins TRBV5-4 to TRBJ1-1; D is unresolved. Germline CDR1 is SGHNT and CDR2 is YYREEE (reference sequence). V was pared by 0 bases and J by 4 bases, with 13 bases between. CDR3 length: 15 residues. CDR3 DNA sequence: TGTGCCAGCAGCTTGGATCCAGCCCCTAGCACTGAAGCTTTCTTT. Translated, it gives CASSLDPAPSTEAFF. Combining the CDR3 with reference TRBV5-4 and TRBJ1-1 gives the whole variable domain ETGVTQSPTHLIKTRGQQVTLRCSSQSGHNTVSWYQQALGQGPQFIFQYYREEENGRGNFPPRFSGLQFPNYSSELNVNALELDDSALYLCASSLDPAPSTEAFFGQGTRLTVV.

The chain uses TRBV27 and TRBJ2-1; 7 bases fit TRBD1. Germline loops: CDR1 MNHEY, CDR2 SMNVEV (reference sequence). V lost 1 base to trimming and J lost 5 bases; unmatched junction nucleotides: 5. CDR3 length equals 15 residues. The CDR3 loop reads CASSLWQGVHNEQFF. DNA of the CDR3: TGTGCCAGCAGTTTATGGCAGGGGGTCCACAATGAGCAGTTCTTC.

This clone was counted between two and nine times. The chain uses TRBV5-1 and TRBJ1-2; a weak D match, TRBD1 (6 bases). The CDR3 has 17 amino acids. V gave up 3 bases and J gave up 5 bases, with 23 bases separating them. The V gene's germline CDR1 is SGHRS and CDR2 YFSETQ. For the CDR3, the DNA is TGCGCCAGCAGCTGGGGGCCCAATGGGGACCGAGGGTATGGCTACACCTTC. Amino acids: CASSWGPNGDRGYGYTF.

The gene calls are TRBV9 and TRBJ1-1; TRBD1 matches at 7 bases. The CDR3 has 16 residues. V lost 3 bases, J lost 0 bases, and 8 bases stayed unmatched. Germline values: CDR1 SGDLS, CDR2 YYNGEE. The CDR3 here is CASSAITGQMNTEAFF. CDR3 nucleotides: TGTGCCAGCAGCGCCATCACGGGACAGATGAACACTGAAGCTTTCTTT. The full variable domain, with the rest looked up from reference TRBV9 and TRBJ1-1, is DSGVTQTPKHLITATGQRVTLRCSPRSGDLSVYWYQQSLDQGLQFLIQYYNGEERAKGNILERFSAQQFPDLHSELNLSSLELGDSALYFCASSAITGQMNTEAFFGQGTRLTVV.

The rearrangement joins TRBV5-8 to TRBJ1-1, with 9 nucleotides matching TRBD1. Per the germline V gene, CDR1 is SGHTS and CDR2 is YDEGEE. The CDR3 totals 16 residues. Trimming removed 2 bases from V and 5 bases from J; junction bases left unmatched: 10. The CDR3 loop is CASSFSLGQGSTEAFF. Written as DNA, the CDR3 is TGTGCCAGCAGCTTTTCTCTTGGACAGGGGAGTACTGAAGCTTTCTTT.

V and J are TRBV27 and TRBJ2-7, with a possible D match to TRBD2 (5 bases). This CDR3 spans 17 amino acids. Germline values: CDR1 MNHEY, CDR2 SMNVEV (reference sequence). V lost 2 bases and J lost 3, with 20 bases in between. The CDR3 reads CASSLPPERVWVYEQYF. CDR3 nucleotides: TGTGCCAGCAGTTTACCCCCGGAGAGGGTGTGGGTCTACGAGCAGTACTTC.

This chain joins TRBV6-1 and TRBJ2-3, with a tentative D call TRBD2 (6 bases). The CDR3 contains 15 residues. Germline V gives CDR1 MNHNS, CDR2 SASEGT. V was cut by 3 bases and J by 5 bases, with 15 bases left in between. The DNA of the CDR3 is TGTGCCAGCAGTGACCAGTCCGGGGGTGGAGATACGCAGTATTTT. Translated: CASSDQSGGGDTQYF.

This chain uses TRBV27 with TRBJ1-1; D not resolved. The CDR3 sequence is 13 residues long. Germline CDR1 MNHEY, CDR2 SMNVEV (reference sequence). With 2 bases removed from V and 4 bases from J, the gap between germline ends came to 8 bases. CDR3 protein: CASSLGLPTEAFF. In DNA form, the CDR3 reads TGTGCCAGCAGTTTAGGGCTACCCACTGAAGCTTTCTTT.